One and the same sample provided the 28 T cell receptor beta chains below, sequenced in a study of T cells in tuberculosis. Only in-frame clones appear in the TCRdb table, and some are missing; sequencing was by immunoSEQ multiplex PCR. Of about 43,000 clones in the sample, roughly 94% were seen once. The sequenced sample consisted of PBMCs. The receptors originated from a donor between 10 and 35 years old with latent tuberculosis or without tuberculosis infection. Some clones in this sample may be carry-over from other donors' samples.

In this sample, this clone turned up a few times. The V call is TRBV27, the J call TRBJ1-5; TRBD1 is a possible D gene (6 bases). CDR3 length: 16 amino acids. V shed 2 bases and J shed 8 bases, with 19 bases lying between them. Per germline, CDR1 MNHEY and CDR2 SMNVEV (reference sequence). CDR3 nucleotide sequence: TGTGCCAGCAGTTTAAGGTCAGGGGTGGTTAATGAGCCCCAGCATTTT. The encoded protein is CASSLRSGVVNEPQHF.

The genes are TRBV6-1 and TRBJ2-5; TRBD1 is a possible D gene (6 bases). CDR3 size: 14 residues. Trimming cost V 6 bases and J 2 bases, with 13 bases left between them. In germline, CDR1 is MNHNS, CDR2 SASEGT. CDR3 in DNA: TGTGCCAGCAGCTATACAGGGCATCAAGAGACCCAGTACTTC. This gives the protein CASSYTGHQETQYF.

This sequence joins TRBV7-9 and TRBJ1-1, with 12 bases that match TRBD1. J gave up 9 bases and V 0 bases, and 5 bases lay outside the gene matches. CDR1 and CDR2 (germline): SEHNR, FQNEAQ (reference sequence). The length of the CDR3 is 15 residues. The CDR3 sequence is CASSLALGQGAKAFF. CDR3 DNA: TGTGCCAGCAGCTTAGCGCTGGGACAGGGGGCAAAAGCTTTCTTT.

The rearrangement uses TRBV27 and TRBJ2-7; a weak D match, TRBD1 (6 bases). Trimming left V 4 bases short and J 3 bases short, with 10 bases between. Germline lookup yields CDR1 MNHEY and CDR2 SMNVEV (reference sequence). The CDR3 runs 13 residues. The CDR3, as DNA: TGTGCCAGCAGTTACGACAGGTACTACGAGCAGTACTTC. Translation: CASSYDRYYEQYF.

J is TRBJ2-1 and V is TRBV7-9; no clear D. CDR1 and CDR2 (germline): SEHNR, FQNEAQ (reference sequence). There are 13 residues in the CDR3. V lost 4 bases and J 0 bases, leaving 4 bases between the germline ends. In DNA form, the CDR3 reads TGTGCCAGCAGCTCGAGCTCCTACAATGAGCAGTTCTTC. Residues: CASSSSSYNEQFF.

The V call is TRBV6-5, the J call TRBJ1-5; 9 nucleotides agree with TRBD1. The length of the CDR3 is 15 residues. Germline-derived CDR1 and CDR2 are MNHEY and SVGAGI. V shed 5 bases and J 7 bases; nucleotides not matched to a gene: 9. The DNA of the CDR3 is TGTGCCAGCAGTAACACAGGGGGCATGGGACAGCCCCAGCATTTT. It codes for CASSNTGGMGQPQHF.

The CDR3 is CASSIGLAGEFYNEQFF. As DNA, the CDR3 is TGTGCCAGTAGTATAGGGCTAGCGGGAGAGTTCTACAATGAGCAGTTCTTC. The chain has TRBV19 and TRBJ2-1, with 10 bases that match TRBD2. CDR3 length equals 17 residues. With 1 base clipped from V and 3 bases from J, the junction kept 6 bases outside the gene matches. Germline V gene data show CDR1 as LNHDA and CDR2 as SQIVND (reference sequence). Complete variable domain (other parts from reference TRBV19 and TRBJ2-1): DGGITQSPKYLFRKEGQNVTLSCEQNLNHDAMYWYRQDPGQGLRLIYYSQIVNDFQKGDIAEGYSVSREKKESFPLTVTSAQKNPTAFYLCASSIGLAGEFYNEQFFGPGTRLTVL.

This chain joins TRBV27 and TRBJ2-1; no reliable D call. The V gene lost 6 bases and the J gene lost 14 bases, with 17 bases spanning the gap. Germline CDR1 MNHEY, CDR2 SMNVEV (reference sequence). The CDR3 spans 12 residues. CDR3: CASSSGRLREFF. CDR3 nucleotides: TGTGCCAGCAGCTCAGGAAGGTTACGTGAGTTCTTC.

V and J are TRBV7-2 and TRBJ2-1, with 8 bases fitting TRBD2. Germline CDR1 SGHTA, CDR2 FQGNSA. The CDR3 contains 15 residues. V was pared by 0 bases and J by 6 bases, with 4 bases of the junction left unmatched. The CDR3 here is CASSLALGLGNEQFF. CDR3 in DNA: TGTGCCAGCAGCTTAGCCCTGGGACTAGGCAATGAGCAGTTCTTC.

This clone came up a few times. CDR3 sequence: CASSEFRTSGCLYNEQFF. Here the CDR3 DNA reads TGTGCCAGCAGTGAATTCAGGACTAGCGGATGCCTCTACAATGAGCAGTTCTTC. J is TRBJ2-1 and V is TRBV25-1; 10 positions match TRBD2. This CDR3 is built from 18 residues. With V trimmed by 1 base and J by 3 bases, 9 bases remained unmatched. In germline, CDR1 is MGHDK, CDR2 SYGVNS. Full variable domain (missing parts from reference TRBV25-1 and TRBJ2-1): EADIYQTPRYLVIGTGKKITLECSQTMGHDKMYWYQQDPGMELHLIHYSYGVNSTEKGDLSSESTVSRIRTEHFPLTLESARPSHTSQYLCASSEFRTSGCLYNEQFFGPGTRLTVL.

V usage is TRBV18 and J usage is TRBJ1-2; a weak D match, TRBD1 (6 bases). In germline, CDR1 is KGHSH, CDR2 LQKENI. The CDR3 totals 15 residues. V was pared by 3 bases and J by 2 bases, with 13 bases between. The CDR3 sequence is CASSPFRQENYGYTF. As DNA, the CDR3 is TGTGCCAGCTCACCCTTTCGACAGGAGAACTATGGCTACACCTTC.

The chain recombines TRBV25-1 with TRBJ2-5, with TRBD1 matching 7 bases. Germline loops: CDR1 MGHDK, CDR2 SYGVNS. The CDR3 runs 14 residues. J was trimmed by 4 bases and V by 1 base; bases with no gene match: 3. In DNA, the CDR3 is TGTGCCAGCAGTGAATCGGCAGGGGGAGAGACCCAGTACTTC. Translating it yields CASSESAGGETQYF.

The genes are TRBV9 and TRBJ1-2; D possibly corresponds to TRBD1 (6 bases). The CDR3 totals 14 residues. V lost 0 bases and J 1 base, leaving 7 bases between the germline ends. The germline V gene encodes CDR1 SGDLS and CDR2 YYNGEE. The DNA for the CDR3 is TGTGCCAGCAGCGTAGCAGGGGTTAACTATGGCTACACCTTC. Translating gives CASSVAGVNYGYTF.

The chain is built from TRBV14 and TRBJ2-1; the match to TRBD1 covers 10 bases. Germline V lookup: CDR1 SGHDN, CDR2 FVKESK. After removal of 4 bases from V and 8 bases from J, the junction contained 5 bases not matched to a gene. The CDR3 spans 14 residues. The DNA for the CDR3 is TGTGCCAGCAGCCGAATGGACAGGGGGGATGAGCAGTTCTTC. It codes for CASSRMDRGDEQFF.

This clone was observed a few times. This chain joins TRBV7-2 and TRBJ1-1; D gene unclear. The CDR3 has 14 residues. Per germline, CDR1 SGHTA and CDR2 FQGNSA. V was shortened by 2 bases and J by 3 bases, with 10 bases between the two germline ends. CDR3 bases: TGTGCCAGCAGCTTATCTACGATGGACACTGAAGCTTTCTTT. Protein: CASSLSTMDTEAFF.

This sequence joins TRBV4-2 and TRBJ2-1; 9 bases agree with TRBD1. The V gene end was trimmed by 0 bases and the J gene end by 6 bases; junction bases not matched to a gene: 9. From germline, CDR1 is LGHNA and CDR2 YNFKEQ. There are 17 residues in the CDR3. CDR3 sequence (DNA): TGTGCCAGCAGCCAAGATGAGGCACAGGGGGCGACCAATGAGCAGTTCTTC. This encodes CASSQDEAQGATNEQFF.

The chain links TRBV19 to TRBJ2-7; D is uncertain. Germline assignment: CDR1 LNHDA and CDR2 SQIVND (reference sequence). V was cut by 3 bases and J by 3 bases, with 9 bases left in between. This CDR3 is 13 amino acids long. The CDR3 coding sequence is TGTGCCAGTAGTATCGACTTCTTCTACGAGCAGTACTTC. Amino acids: CASSIDFFYEQYF.

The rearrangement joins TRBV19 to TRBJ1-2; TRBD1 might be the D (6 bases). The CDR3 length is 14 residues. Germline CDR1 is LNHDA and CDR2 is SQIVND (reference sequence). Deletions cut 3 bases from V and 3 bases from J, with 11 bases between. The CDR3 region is CASSIGTMHYGYTF. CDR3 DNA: TGTGCCAGTAGTATCGGGACAATGCACTATGGCTACACCTTC.

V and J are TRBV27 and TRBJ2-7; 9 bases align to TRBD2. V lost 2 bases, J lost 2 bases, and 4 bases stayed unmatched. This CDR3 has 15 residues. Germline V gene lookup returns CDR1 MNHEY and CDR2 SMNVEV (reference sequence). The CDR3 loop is CASSLRAGGPYEQYF. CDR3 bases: TGTGCCAGCAGTTTACGGGCGGGAGGGCCCTACGAGCAGTACTTC.

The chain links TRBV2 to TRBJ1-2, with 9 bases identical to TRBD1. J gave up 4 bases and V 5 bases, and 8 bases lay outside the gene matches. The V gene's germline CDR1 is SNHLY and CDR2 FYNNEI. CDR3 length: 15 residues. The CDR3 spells CASSYRGLSAYGYTF. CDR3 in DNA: TGTGCCAGCAGTTACAGGGGGCTCTCAGCCTATGGCTACACCTTC.

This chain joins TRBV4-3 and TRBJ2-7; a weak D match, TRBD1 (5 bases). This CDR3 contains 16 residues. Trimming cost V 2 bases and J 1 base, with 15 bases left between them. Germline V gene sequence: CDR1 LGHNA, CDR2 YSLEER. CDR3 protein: CASSQFRAGISYEQYF. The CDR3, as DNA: TGCGCCAGCAGCCAATTTAGAGCAGGGATATCCTACGAGCAGTACTTC.

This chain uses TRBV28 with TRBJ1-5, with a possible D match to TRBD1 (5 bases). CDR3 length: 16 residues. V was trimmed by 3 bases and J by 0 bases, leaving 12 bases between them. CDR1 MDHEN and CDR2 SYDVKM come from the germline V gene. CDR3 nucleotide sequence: TGTGCCAGCAGTTTGGGGGGTGCGATTAGCAATCAGCCCCAGCATTTT. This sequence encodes CASSLGGAISNQPQHF.

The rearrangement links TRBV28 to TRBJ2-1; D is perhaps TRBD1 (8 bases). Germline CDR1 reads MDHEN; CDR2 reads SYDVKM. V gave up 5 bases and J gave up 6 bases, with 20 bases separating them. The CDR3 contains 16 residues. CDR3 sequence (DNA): TGTGCCAGCAGTAGACAAACAGGGGGGGGATTCAATGAGCAGTTCTTC. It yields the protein CASSRQTGGGFNEQFF.

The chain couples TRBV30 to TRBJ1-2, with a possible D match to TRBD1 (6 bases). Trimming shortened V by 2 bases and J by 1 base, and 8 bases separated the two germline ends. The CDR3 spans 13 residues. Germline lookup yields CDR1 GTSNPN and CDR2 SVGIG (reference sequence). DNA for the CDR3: TGTGCCTGGAGTAGGGGGAGTAACTATGGCTACACCTTC. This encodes CAWSRGSNYGYTF.

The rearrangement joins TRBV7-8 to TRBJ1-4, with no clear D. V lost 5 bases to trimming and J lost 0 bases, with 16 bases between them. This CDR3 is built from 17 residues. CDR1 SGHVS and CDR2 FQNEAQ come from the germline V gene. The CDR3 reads CASSPRASGATNEKLFF. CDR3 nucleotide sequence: TGTGCCAGCAGCCCCCGAGCCTCCGGGGCAACTAATGAAAAACTGTTTTTT.

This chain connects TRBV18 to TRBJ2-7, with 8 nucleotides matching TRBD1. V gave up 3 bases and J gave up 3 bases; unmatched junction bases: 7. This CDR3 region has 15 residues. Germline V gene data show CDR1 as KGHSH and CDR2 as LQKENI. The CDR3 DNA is TGTGCCAGCTCACCGCAGGGGGCGAATCGCTACGAGCAGTACTTC. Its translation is CASSPQGANRYEQYF.

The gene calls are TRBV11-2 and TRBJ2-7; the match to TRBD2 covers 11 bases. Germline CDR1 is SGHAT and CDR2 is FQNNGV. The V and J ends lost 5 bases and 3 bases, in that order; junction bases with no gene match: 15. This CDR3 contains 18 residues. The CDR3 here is CASSPINRLAGTRYEQYF. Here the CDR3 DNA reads TGTGCCAGCAGCCCAATCAACAGACTAGCGGGGACTCGCTACGAGCAGTACTTC.

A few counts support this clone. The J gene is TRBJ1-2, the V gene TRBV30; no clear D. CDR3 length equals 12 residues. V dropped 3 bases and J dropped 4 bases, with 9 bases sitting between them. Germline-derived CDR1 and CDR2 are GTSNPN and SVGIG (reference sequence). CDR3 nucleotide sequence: TGTGCCTGGAGATATGTTTCCTATGGCTACACCTTC. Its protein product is CAWRYVSYGYTF.